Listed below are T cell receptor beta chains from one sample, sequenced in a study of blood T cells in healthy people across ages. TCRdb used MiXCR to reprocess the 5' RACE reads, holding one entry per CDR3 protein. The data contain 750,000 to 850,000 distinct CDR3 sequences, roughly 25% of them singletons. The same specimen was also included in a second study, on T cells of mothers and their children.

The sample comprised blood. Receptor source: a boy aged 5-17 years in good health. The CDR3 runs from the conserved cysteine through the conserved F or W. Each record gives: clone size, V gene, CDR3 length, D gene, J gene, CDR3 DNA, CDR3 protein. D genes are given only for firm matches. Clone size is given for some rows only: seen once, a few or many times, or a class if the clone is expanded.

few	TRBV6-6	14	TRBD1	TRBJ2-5	TGTGCCAGCAGCAGCGCAGGGGGCCGAGAGACCCAGTACTTC	CASSSAGGRETQYF
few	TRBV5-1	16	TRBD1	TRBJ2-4	TGCGCCAGCAGATTGGATATAGGGGGCTTGGGAAACATTCAGTACTTC	CASRLDIGGLGNIQYF
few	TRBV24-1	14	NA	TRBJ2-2	TGTGCCACCAGTGCCATCACGAACACCGGGGAGCTGTTTTTT	CATSAITNTGELFF
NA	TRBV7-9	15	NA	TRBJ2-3	TGTGCCAGCTCCTTAGAGGACAGAAACACAGATACGCAGTATTTT	CASSLEDRNTDTQYF
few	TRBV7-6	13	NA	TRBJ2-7	TGTGCCAGCAGCCCTCACACCTTGGGCGAGCAGTACTTC	CASSPHTLGEQYF
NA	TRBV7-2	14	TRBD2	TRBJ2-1	TGTGCCACAGGAAGGACTAGCCCTTACAATGAGCAGTTCTTC	CATGRTSPYNEQFF
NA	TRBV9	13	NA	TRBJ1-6	TGTGCCAGCAGCGAGACGGGAGATTCACCCCTCCACTTT	CASSETGDSPLHF
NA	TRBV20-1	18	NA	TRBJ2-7	TGCAGTGCTAGAGCCAACCCGGCCGAATCAGGGTGGGAGTACGAGCAGTACTTC	CSARANPAESGWEYEQYF
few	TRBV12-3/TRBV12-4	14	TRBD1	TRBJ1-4	TGTGCCAGCAGTTTGTACAGGGGCGGGGAAAAACTGTTTTTT	CASSLYRGGEKLFF
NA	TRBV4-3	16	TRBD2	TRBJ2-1	TGCGCCAGCAGCCAAGAGGGGCTAGCGGAGGACAATGAGCAGTTCTTC	CASSQEGLAEDNEQFF
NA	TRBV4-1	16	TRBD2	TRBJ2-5	TGCGCCAGCAGCCAATCGACGGGGACTAGCTCAGAGACCCAGTACTTC	CASSQSTGTSSETQYF
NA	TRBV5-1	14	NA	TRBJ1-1	TGCGCCAGCAGCGCCGGTTTGGTGAACACTGAAGCTTTCTTT	CASSAGLVNTEAFF
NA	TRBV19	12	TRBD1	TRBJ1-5	TGTGCCACAGGGGGGCCTCCCCTAGCCCAGCATTTT	CATGGPPLAQHF
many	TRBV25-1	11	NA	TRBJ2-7	TGTGCCAGCAGTGATCTTTACGAGCAGTACTTC	CASSDLYEQYF
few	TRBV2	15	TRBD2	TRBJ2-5	TGTGCCAGCTATGGACTAGCGGGAACCCAAGAGACCCAGTACTTC	CASYGLAGTQETQYF
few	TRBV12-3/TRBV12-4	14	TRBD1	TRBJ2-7	TGTGCCAGCACTTCCGGGACAGTCTCCTACGAGCAGTACTTC	CASTSGTVSYEQYF
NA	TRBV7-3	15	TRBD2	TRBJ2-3	TGTGCCAGCAGCTTATCGTCTAGCGGTGGTCATACGCAGTATTTT	CASSLSSSGGHTQYF
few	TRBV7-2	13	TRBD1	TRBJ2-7	TGTGCCAGCAGCTACAGGGGACCCAACGAGCAGTACTTC	CASSYRGPNEQYF
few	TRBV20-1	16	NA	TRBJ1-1	TGCAGTGCTGGGGGGGGTACAGGGATTCGGAACACTGAAGCTTTCTTT	CSAGGGTGIRNTEAFF
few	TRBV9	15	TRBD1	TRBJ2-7	TGTGCCAGCAGCGCTTCAGACAGGGATCTCTACGAGCAGTACTTC	CASSASDRDLYEQYF
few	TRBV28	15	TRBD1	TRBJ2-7	TGTGCCAGCAGTTTAGGACCGGCAGGGGGATACGAGCAGTACTTC	CASSLGPAGGYEQYF
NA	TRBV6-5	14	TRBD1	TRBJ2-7	TGTGCCAGCAGTCGGGGACAGGTATCCTACGAGCAGTACTTC	CASSRGQVSYEQYF
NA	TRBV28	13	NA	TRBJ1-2	TGTGCCAGCAGACGAACGGGAGCTAGGGGCTACACCTTC	CASRRTGARGYTF
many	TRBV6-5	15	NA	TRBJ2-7	TGTGCCAGCAGTTCACAAGCGGGCCCCTCCTACGAGCAGTACTTC	CASSSQAGPSYEQYF
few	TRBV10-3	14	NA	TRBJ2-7	TGTGCCATCAGCGCGACAGGTACTTTTTACGAGCAGTACTTC	CAISATGTFYEQYF
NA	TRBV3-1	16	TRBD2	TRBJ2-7	TGTGCCAGCAGCCAAGGGAGTAGCGGGGGTGCCTACGAGCAGTACTTC	CASSQGSSGGAYEQYF
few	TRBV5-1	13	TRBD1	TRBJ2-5	TGCGCCAGCAGCTGGGACAGCGCAGAGACCCAGTACTTC	CASSWDSAETQYF
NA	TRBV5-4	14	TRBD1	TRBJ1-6	TGTGCCAGCAGCTTGGGCAGGGGGGATTCACCCCTCCACTTT	CASSLGRGDSPLHF
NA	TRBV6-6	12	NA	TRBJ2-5	TGTGCCAGCGGTCAGGGGTCGGAGACCCAGTACTTC	CASGQGSETQYF
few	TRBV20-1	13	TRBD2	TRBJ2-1	TGCAGTGCTACGAGCGGGGGTGACAATGAGCAGTTCTTC	CSATSGGDNEQFF
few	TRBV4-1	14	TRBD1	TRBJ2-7	TGCGCCAGCAGCCAGAACAGGGGTACCTACGAGCAGTACTTC	CASSQNRGTYEQYF
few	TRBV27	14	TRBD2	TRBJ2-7	TGTGCCAGCGGGGCGCGGGGGGCGACCTACGAGCAGTACTTC	CASGARGATYEQYF
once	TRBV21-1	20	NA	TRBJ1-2	TGTGCCAGCAGCAAAGTTGGGACAAGGGCCGATCCCTGGGTTAACTATGGCTACACCTTC	CASSKVGTRADPWVNYGYTF
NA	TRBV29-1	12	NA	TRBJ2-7	TGCAGCGTAGGGTCGTTCGGGTACGAGCAGTACTTC	CSVGSFGYEQYF
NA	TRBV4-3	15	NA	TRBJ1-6	TGCGCCAGCAGCCAAGCTCACAGGGCCAATTCACCCCTCCACTTT	CASSQAHRANSPLHF
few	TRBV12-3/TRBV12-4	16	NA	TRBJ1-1	TGTGCCAGCAGTTTAGCCGGGGGCAACCGGAACACTGAAGCTTTCTTT	CASSLAGGNRNTEAFF
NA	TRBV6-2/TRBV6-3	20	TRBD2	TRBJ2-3	TGTGCCAGCAGTTTCCACCTTTTCGCGGGAGGGCCGGACATCACAGATACGCAGTATTTT	CASSFHLFAGGPDITDTQYF
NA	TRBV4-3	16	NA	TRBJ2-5	TGCGCCAGCAGCCAAGCGAGGTTTGGGGCCCAAGAGACCCAGTACTTC	CASSQARFGAQETQYF
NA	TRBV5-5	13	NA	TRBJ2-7	TGTGCCAGCAGCTTGAATGAGGACTACGAGCAGTACTTC	CASSLNEDYEQYF
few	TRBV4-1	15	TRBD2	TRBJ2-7	TGCGCCAGCAGCCAGACCGGGGGGGGTTTCTACGAGCAGTACTTC	CASSQTGGGFYEQYF
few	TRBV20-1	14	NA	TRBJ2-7	TGCAGTGCTAGAGGTGAAGCAGGGCCCTACGAGCAGTACTTC	CSARGEAGPYEQYF
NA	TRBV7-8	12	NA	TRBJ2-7	TGTGCCAGCAGCTTAGTCGGAGCGGGGCAGTACTTC	CASSLVGAGQYF
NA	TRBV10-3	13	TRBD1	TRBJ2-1	TGTGCCATCAGCGAAGGGGACAGCCGCGGGCAGTTCTTC	CAISEGDSRGQFF
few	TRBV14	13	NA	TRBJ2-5	TGTGCCAGCAGCCAAGACCCCGGGGGCACCCAGTACTTC	CASSQDPGGTQYF
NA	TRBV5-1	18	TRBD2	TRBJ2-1	TGCGCCAGCAGCTTGCCCTTATCCGGGACTAGCGTCTACAATGAGCAGTTCTTC	CASSLPLSGTSVYNEQFF
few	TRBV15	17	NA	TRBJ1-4	TGTGCCACCAGCAGAGATCTCTGGGGGTCAACTAATGAAAAACTGTTTTTT	CATSRDLWGSTNEKLFF
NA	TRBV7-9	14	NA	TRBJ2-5	TGTGCCAGCAGCAATCCAGGGGGGGGAGAGACCCAGTACTTC	CASSNPGGGETQYF
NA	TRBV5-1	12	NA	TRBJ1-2	TGCGCCAGCAGCGAGGACACCTATGGCTACACCTTC	CASSEDTYGYTF
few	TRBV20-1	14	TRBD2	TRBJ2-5	TGCAGTGCTAGAATCGGGGGGGCTGGAGAGACCCAGTACTTC	CSARIGGAGETQYF
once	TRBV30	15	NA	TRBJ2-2	TGTGCCTGGAGTGTACAATCAGCGAACACCGGGGAGCTGTTTTTT	CAWSVQSANTGELFF
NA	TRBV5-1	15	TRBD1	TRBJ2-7	TGCGCCAGCAGCTTGAGGCCGGGACAGGGGTACGAGCAGTACTTC	CASSLRPGQGYEQYF
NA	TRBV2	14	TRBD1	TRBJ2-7	TGTGCCAGCAGTCCGACAGGGGGCGAAGACGAGCAGTACTTC	CASSPTGGEDEQYF